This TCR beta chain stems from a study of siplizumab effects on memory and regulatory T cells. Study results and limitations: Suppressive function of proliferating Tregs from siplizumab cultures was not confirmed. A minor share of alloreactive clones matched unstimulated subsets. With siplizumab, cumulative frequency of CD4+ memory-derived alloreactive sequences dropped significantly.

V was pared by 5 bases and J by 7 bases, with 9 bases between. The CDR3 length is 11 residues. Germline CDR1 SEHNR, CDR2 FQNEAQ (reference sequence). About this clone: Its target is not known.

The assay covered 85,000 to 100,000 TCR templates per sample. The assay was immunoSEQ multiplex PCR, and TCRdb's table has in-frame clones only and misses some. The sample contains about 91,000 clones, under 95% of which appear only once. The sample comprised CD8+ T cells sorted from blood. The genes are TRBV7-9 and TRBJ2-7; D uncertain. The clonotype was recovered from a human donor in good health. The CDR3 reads CASSAAWEQYF. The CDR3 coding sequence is TGTGCCAGCAGCGCGGCCTGGGAGCAGTACTTC.